The T cell receptor (beta chain) described here comes from a study of breast tumors, draining lymph nodes, adjacent tissues (dated by TCRdb to 2016 to 2018). Broadly, across the study: TCR beta repertoires were compared across tumor, adjacent nontumor tissue and axillary lymph nodes obtained from breast cancer patients. The study aimed to assess the relationships and possible T-cell exchange between tumor, surrounding tissue and draining lymph node repertoires in human breast cancer. What the work shows at the level of the full study, not this receptor alone: The similarity between tumor and nontumor tissue repertoires was significantly greater in luminal-like breast cancer than in basal-like breast cancer. The study presented the conclusion that tumor T cells originate in lymph nodes as consistent with a hypothesis, not as something directly demonstrated. T-cell repertoire diversity in tumors was found to be lower than in lymph nodes but higher than in nontumor tissue, and preferential V and J gene usage was observed. The data were considered consistent with the idea that most tumor T cells come from the lymph node and then expand in tumor tissue.

Data came from an Illumina HiSeq 2000. Multiplex PCR amplification was used to build the TCR beta chain libraries. The amplified TCR beta chain products were analyzed by high-throughput sequencing. TCRdb applied fastp at Q25 and MiXCR to the public reads, then kept only in-frame beta chains. Entries that share a CDR3 protein sequence are merged under the most common genes and DNA. The sample table holds approximately 230,000 distinct CDR3 sequences, of which less than 40% were seen once. Of the sample, under 4.5% is held by the ten largest clones. On this clonotype itself: What this receptor recognizes is not known. There are no base qualities to consult, and no much larger clone falls within one base.

Unmatched junction bases come to 3, with V trimmed by 6 bases and J by 2 bases. Spanning cysteine to phenylalanine, the CDR3 consists of 15 amino acids. The CDR3 DNA has 45 bases and is translated from base 1. CDR1 SNHLY and CDR2 FYNNEI are derived from the germline V gene. The axillary draining lymph nodes of breast cancer patients were the source of the lymph node samples. The rearrangement combines TRBV2 with TRBJ2-6; TRBD1 aligns with 8 central bases. This clonotype originated in a female donor with breast cancer. Some clones in this sample may be carry-over from other donors' samples. Sequencing was done on a sample of axillary lymph node tissue. Read as DNA, the sequence is TGTGCCAGCAGGGACAGGGCGGCTGGGGCCAACGTCCTGACTTTC. It translates to CASRDRAAGANVLTF.